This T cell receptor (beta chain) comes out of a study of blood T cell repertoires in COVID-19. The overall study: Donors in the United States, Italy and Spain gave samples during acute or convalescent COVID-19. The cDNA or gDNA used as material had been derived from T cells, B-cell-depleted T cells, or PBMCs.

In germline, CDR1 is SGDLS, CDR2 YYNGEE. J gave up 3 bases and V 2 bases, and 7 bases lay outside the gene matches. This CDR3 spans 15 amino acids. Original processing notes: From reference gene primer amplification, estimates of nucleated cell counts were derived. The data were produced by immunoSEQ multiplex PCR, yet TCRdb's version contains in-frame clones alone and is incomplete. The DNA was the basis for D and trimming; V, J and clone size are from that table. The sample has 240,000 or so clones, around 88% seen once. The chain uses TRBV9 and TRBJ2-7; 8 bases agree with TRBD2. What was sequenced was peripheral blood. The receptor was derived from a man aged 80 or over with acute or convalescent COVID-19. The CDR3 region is CASSVLSGVRYEQYF. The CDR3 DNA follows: TGTGCCAGCAGCGTTCTTAGCGGGGTCCGCTACGAGCAGTACTTC.